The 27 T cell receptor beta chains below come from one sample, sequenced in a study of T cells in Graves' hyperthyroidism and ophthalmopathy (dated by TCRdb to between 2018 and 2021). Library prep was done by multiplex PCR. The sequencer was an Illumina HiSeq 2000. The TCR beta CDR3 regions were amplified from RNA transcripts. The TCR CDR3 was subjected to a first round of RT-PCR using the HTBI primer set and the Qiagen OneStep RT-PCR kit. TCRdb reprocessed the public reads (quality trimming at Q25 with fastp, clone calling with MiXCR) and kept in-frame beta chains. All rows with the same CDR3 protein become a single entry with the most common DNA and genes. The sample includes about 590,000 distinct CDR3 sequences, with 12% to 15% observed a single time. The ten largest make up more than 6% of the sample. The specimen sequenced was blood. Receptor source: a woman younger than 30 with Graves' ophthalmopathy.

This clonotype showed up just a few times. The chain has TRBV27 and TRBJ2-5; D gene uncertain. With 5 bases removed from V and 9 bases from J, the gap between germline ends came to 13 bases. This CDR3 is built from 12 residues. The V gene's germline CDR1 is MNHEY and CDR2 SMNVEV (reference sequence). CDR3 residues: CASSRLSRAQYF. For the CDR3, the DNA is TGTGCCAGCAGTCGGCTTTCCCGAGCCCAGTACTTC.

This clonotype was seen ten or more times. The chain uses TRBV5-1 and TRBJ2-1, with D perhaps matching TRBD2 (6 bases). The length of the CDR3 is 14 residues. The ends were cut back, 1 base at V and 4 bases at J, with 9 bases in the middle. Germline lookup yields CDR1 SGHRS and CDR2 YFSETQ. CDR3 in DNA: TGCGCCAGCAGCTTGACTCTAGCGTACAATGAGCAGTTCTTC. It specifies CASSLTLAYNEQFF.

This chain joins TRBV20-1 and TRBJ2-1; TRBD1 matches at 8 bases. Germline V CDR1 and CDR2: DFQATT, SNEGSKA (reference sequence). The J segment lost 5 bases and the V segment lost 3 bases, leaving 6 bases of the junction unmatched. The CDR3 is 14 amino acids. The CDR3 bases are TGCAGTGCTAGTTGGCAGGGGGCGGACAATGAGCAGTTCTTC. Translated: CSASWQGADNEQFF.

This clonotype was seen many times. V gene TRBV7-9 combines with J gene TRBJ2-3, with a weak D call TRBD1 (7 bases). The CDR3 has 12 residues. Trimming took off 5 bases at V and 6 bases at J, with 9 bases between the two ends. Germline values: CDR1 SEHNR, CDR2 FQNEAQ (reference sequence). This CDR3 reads CASSPGGDTQYF. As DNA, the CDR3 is TGTGCCAGCAGCCCAGGGGGGGATACGCAGTATTTT. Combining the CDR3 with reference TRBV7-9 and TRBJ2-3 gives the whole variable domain DTGVSQNPRHKITKRGQNVTFRCDPISEHNRLYWYRQTLGQGPEFLTYFQNEAQLEKSRLLSDRFSAERPKGSFSTLEIQRTEQGDSAMYLCASSPGGDTQYFGPGTRLTVL.

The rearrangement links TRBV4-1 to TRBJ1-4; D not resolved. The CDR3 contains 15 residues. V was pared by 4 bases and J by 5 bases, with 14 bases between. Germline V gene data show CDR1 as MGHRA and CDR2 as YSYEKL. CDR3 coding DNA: TGCGCCAGCAGCCCCAAGATATCCAAGAATGAAAAACTGTTTTTT. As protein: CASSPKISKNEKLFF.

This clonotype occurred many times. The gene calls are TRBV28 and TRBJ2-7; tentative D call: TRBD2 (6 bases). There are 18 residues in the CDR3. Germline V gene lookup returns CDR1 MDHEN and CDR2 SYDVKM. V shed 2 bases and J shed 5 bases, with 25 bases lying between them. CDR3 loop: CASSLVLTGSRREHEQYF. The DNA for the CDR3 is TGTGCCAGCAGTTTAGTGCTAACTGGGTCTCGGCGGGAACACGAGCAGTACTTC.

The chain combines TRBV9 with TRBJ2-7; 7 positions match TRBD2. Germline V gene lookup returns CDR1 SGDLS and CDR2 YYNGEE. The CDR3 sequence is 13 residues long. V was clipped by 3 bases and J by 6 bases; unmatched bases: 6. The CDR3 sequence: CASSATSSGEQYF. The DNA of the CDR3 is TGTGCCAGCAGCGCGACTAGCTCCGGCGAGCAGTACTTC.

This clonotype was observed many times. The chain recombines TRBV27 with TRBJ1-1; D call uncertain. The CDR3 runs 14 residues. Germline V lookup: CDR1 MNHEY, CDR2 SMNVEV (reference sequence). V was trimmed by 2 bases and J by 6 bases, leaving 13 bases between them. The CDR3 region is CASSLNRAGAEAFF. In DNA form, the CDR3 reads TGTGCCAGCAGTTTAAACCGTGCGGGAGCTGAAGCTTTCTTT.

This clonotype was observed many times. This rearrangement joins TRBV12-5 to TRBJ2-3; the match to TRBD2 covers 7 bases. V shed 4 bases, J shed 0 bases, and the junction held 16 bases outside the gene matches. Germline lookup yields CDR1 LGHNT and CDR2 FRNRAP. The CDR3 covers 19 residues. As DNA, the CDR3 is TGTGCTAGTGGTTCCCCCTTAAGGGCTAGCGGATATAGCACAGATACGCAGTATTTT. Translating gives CASGSPLRASGYSTDTQYF.

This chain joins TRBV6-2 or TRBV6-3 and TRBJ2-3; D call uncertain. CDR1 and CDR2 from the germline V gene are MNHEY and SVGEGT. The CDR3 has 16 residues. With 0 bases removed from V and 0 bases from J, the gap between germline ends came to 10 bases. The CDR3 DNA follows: TGTGCCAGCAGTTACTCGATTCTAGTTAGCACAGATACGCAGTATTTT. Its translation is CASSYSILVSTDTQYF.

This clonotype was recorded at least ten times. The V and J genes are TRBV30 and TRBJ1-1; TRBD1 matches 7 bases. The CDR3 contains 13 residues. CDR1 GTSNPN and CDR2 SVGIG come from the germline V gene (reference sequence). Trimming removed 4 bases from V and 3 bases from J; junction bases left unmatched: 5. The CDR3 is CAWTSGQYTEAFF. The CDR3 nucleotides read TGTGCCTGGACCTCGGGACAGTACACTGAAGCTTTCTTT.

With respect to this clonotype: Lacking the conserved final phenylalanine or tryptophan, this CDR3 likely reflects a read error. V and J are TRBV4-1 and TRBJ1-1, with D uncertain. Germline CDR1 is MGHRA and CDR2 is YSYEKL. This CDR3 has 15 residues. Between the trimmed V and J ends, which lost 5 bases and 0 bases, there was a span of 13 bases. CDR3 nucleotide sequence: TGCGCCAGCAGCTATCCCAGATCCATGAACACTGAAGCTTTCTCT. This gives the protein CASSYPRSMNTEAFS.

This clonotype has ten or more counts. CDR3: CASSLQGDEGYTF. As DNA, the CDR3 is TGTGCCAGCAGCTTACAGGGGGATGAGGGCTACACCTTC. This sequence joins TRBV11-2 and TRBJ1-2; TRBD1 agrees at 7 bases. This CDR3 comprises 13 residues. V shed 2 bases, J shed 8 bases, and the junction held 5 bases outside the gene matches. Germline CDR1 is SGHAT and CDR2 is FQNNGV.

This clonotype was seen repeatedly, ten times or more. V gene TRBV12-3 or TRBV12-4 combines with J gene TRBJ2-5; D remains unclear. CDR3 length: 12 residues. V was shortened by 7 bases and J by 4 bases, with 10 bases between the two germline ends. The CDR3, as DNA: TGTGCCAGCAATCGAGGCCCAGAGACCCAGTACTTC. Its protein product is CASNRGPETQYF.

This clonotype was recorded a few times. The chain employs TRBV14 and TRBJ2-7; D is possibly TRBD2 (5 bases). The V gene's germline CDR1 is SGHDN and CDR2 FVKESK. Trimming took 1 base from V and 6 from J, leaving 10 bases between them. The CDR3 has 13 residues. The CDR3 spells CASSQVDYVEQYF. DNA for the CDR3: TGTGCCAGCAGCCAAGTAGACTATGTCGAGCAGTACTTC.

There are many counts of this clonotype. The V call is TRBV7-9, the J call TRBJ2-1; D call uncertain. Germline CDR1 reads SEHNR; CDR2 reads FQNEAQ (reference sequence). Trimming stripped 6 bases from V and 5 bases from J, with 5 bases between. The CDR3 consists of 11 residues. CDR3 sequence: CASSTDNEQFF. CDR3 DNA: TGTGCCAGCAGTACTGACAATGAGCAGTTCTTC.

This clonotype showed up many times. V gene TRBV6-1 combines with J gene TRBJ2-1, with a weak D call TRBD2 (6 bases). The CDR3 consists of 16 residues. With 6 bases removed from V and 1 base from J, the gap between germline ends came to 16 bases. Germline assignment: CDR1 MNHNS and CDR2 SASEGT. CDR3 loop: CASRISGPGSYNEQFF. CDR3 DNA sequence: TGTGCCAGCAGGATAAGCGGGCCCGGATCCTACAATGAGCAGTTCTTC.

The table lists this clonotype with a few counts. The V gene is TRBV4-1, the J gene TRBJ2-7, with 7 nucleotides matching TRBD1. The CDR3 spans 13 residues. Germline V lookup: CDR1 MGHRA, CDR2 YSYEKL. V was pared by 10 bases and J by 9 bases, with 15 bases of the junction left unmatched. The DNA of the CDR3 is TGCGCCACTGCTACGACAGGGACCGACGGGCAGTACTTC. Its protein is CATATTGTDGQYF.

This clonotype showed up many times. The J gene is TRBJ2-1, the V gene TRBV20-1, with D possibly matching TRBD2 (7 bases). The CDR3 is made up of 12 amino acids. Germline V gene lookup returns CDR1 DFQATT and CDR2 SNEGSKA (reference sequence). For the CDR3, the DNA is TGCGAGGGGGGGAGCTCCTACAATGAGCAGTTCTTC. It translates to CEGGSSYNEQFF.

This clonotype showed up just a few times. The CDR3 loop is CSARKGGRLAGVEQYF. The CDR3 bases are TGCAGTGCTAGAAAGGGGGGGAGACTAGCGGGAGTCGAGCAGTACTTC. This chain uses TRBV20-1 with TRBJ2-7; 12 bases fit TRBD2. The CDR3 extends over 16 amino acids. Germline CDR1 reads DFQATT; CDR2 reads SNEGSKA (reference sequence). V was clipped by 2 bases and J by 6 bases; unmatched bases: 11.

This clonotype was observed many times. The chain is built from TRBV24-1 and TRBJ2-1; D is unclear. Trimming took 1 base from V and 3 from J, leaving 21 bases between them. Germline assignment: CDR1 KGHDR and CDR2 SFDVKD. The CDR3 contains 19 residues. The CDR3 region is CATSDFHRLDRPYYNEQFF. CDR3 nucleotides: TGTGCCACCAGTGATTTCCACCGCTTGGACCGACCATACTACAATGAGCAGTTCTTC.

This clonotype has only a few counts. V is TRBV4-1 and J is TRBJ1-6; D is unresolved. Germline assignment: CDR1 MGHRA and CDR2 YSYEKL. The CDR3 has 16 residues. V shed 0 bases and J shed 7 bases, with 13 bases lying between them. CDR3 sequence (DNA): TGCGCCAGCAGCCAAGAAGAGAGTTCTAACAATTCACCCCTCCACTTT. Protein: CASSQEESSNNSPLHF.

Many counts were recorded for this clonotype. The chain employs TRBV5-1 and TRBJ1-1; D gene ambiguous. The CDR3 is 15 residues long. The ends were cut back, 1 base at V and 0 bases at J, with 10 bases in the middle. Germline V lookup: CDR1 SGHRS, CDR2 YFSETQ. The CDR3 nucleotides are TGCGCCAGCAGCTTGCCGGCCGGCATGAACACTGAAGCTTTCTTT. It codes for CASSLPAGMNTEAFF.

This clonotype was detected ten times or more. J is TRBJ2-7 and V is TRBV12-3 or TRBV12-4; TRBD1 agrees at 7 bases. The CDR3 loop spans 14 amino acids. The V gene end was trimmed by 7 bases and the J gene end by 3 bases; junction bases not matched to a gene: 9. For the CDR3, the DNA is TGTGCCAGCACCCCGGGACAGCAATACTACGAGCAGTACTTC. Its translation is CASTPGQQYYEQYF.

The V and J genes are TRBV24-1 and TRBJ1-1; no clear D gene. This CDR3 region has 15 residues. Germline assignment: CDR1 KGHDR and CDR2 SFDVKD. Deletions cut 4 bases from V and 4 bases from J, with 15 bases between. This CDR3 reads CATSDGANFGTEAFF. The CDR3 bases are TGTGCCACCAGTGACGGTGCAAACTTTGGCACTGAAGCTTTCTTT.

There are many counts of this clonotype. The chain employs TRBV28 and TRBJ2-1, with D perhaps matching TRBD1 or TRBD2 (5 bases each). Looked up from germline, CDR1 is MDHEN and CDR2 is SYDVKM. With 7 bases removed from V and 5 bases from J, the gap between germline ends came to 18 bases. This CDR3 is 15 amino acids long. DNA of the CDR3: TGTGCCAGCATAGCAAAAGGCAGGGACGACAATGAGCAGTTCTTC. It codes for CASIAKGRDDNEQFF.

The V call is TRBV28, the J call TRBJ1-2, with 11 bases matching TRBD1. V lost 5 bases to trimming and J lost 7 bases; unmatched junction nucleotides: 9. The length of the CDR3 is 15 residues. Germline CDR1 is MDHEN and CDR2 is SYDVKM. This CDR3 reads CASSHRTGGRSGYTF. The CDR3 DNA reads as TGTGCCAGCAGTCACCGGACAGGGGGCAGGTCTGGCTACACCTTC.